This T cell receptor (beta chain) was observed in a study of cytomegalovirus exposure and HLA in healthy donors. General observations from the study: Reportedly, cytomegalovirus status was diagnosed with high sensitivity and specificity.

The study ran its PCR with 60 Vbeta and 13 Jbeta primers. Data came from immunoSEQ multiplex PCR; TCRdb stores just in-frame clones and leaves some out. The repertoire has 100,000 to 150,000 clones, 60% to 85% of them found once; the top ten carry approximately 1.2%. At sampling all donors were nominally healthy, likely with unrecorded immune exposures. V was cut by 10 bases and J by 6 bases, with 18 bases left in between. Looked up from germline, CDR1 is SGHNT and CDR2 is YYREEE (reference sequence). The CDR3 has 13 amino acids. As regards this clone: Its target is unknown.

The source material was PBMCs. The chain employs TRBV5-4 and TRBJ2-3, with D possibly TRBD2 on 5 matching bases. The clonotype was recovered from a female donor in good health and CMV-seronegative. Here the CDR3 DNA reads TGTGCCCTCACGCCGGGGTCGGGGGATACGCAGTATTTT. Its protein is CALTPGSGDTQYF.